A selection of T cell receptor beta chains follows, all from one sample in a study of cytomegalovirus exposure and HLA in healthy donors. Profiling relied on immunoSEQ multiplex PCR, and the TCRdb table lists in-frame clones only, not all of them. Among under 150,000 clones, just under 80% were seen once, and the ten largest hold 2% to 2.5%. The sample taken for sequencing was PBMCs. These receptors were collected from a man aged 25 to 40 in good health and CMV-seronegative. Both conserved end residues are part of each CDR3. D genes are given only for firm matches. Some rows mark clone size as missing; the rest say once, few, many or name a class of expanded clone.

CASSLGGAMANYGYTF TGTGCCAGCAGTTTGGGGGGAGCAATGGCTAACTATGGCTACACCTTC TRBV28 - - TRBJ1-2
CATRSLGGRNLSGVDAPQHF TGTGCCACCCGGAGCCTCGGTGGCCGGAATCTTTCGGGGGTGGACGCGCCCCAGCATTTT TRBV27 - - TRBJ1-5
CAWIVNPGDKAFF TGTGCCTGGATCGTAAATCCGGGGGATAAAGCTTTCTTT TRBV30 few - TRBJ1-1
CASSLGSETQYF TGCGCCAGCAGCTTGGGGAGCGAGACCCAGTACTTC TRBV5-1 - - TRBJ2-5
CSVEEWEDYGYTF TGCAGCGTTGAAGAATGGGAGGACTATGGCTACACCTTC TRBV29-1 once - TRBJ1-2
CASSKDGLSNQPQNF TGTGCCAGCAGCAAAGACGGGTTGAGCAATCAGCCCCAGAATTTT TRBV6-1 - - TRBJ1-5
CASSPPGGASGQETQYF TGTGCCAGCTCACCACCGGGTGGCGCTTCGGGCCAAGAGACCCAGTACTTC TRBV18 - - TRBJ2-5
CASRVQGQETQYF TGTGCCAGCAGGGTACAGGGGCAAGAGACCCAGTACTTC TRBV28 - TRBD1 TRBJ2-5
CASSIAGQGAYEQYF TGTGCCAGTAGTATAGCCGGACAGGGGGCCTACGAGCAGTACTTC TRBV19 - TRBD1 TRBJ2-7
CASSLGRSLANTGELFF TGCGCCAGCAGCTTGGGTCGGAGTCTCGCGAACACCGGGGAGCTGTTTTTT TRBV5-1 - - TRBJ2-2
CASTSPLGAGGIYEQYF TGTGCCAGCACCTCACCGTTGGGGGCAGGGGGGATCTACGAGCAGTACTTC TRBV28 - - TRBJ2-7
CASSLAEGKRAQYF TGCGCCAGCAGCTTGGCGGAGGGGAAGAGGGCCCAGTACTTC TRBV5-1 - - TRBJ2-5
CSVFPGSDTEAFF TGCAGCGTTTTCCCAGGGTCGGACACTGAAGCTTTCTTT TRBV29-1 - - TRBJ1-1
CASTDGGPTVNTEAFF TGCGCCAGCACCGACGGGGGACCGACCGTGAACACTGAAGCTTTCTTT TRBV5-1 - - TRBJ1-1
CASSLWDTSRETQYF TGCGCCAGCAGCTTGTGGGACACCAGCCGGGAGACCCAGTACTTC TRBV5-1 - - TRBJ2-5
CASSPGGNQPQNF TGTGCCAGCAGTCCCGGGGGAAATCAGCCCCAGAATTTT TRBV27 few - TRBJ1-5
CASSNRDRGLGNEQFF TGCGCCAGCAGCAACCGGGACAGGGGCCTGGGGAATGAGCAGTTCTTC TRBV5-1 once TRBD1 TRBJ2-1
CATSRARAGNTIYF TGTGCCACCAGCAGAGCCAGGGCTGGAAACACCATATATTTT TRBV15 - - TRBJ1-3
CASSSLEAPTNYGYTF TGTGCCAGCAGTTCCCTTGAAGCGCCCACTAACTATGGCTACACCTTC TRBV28 once - TRBJ1-2
CAIQDTGELFF TGTGCCATACAAGACACCGGGGAGCTGTTTTTT TRBV6-1 - - TRBJ2-2
CASSQEKGAAGEETQYF TGCGCCAGCAGCCAAGAAAAGGGTGCGGCGGGAGAAGAGACCCAGTACTTC TRBV4-1 - TRBD2 TRBJ2-5
CASSDGPPTGSIDTEAFF TGTGCCAGCAGTGATGGTCCCCCGACAGGGAGTATTGACACTGAAGCTTTCTTT TRBV2 - TRBD1 TRBJ1-1
CASGLVGGAGELFF TGTGCTAGTGGTTTGGTTGGAGGCGCCGGGGAGCTGTTTTTT TRBV12-5 - - TRBJ2-2
CASSEQGATNTGELFF TGCGCCAGCAGCGAACAGGGGGCCACGAACACCGGGGAGCTGTTTTTT TRBV5-1 once TRBD1 TRBJ2-2
CASSLGHKLFF TGTGCCAGCAGTCTTGGACACAAACTGTTTTTT TRBV6-5 - - TRBJ1-4
CAISDRNTDTQYF TGTGCCATCAGTGACAGAAACACAGATACGCAGTATTTT TRBV10-3 few - TRBJ2-3
CASSRLGGMGYEQYF TGTGCCAGCAGTCGCCTAGGGGGAATGGGCTACGAGCAGTACTTC TRBV28 - - TRBJ2-7
CASSLRTGGTGELFF TGTGCCAGCAGCCTCAGGACAGGGGGTACCGGGGAGCTGTTTTTT TRBV11-2 - TRBD1 TRBJ2-2
CATSRAREGTEAFF TGTGCCACCAGCAGAGCCAGGGAGGGCACTGAAGCTTTCTTT TRBV15 - - TRBJ1-1
CASSQVGGPQETQYF TGCGCCAGCAGCCAAGTAGGCGGCCCCCAAGAGACCCAGTACTTC TRBV4-1 - - TRBJ2-5
CASSYSGNRGETQYF TGTGCCAGCAGTTACTCAGGAAACCGAGGGGAGACCCAGTACTTC TRBV6-6 once - TRBJ2-5
CASSIVRGSGQPQHF TGTGCCAGTAGTATTGTGCGGGGGTCCGGTCAGCCCCAGCATTTT TRBV19 - - TRBJ1-5
CASSPRQGNYGYTF TGTGCCAGCAGTCCTAGACAGGGCAACTATGGCTACACCTTC TRBV6-5 - TRBD1 TRBJ1-2
CASSTSSVKGETQYF TGTGCCAGCTCAACTTCTAGCGTCAAGGGGGAGACCCAGTACTTC TRBV18 - - TRBJ2-5
CASSWDSGEETQYF TGTGCCAGCAGCTGGGACAGCGGAGAAGAGACCCAGTACTTC TRBV2 - TRBD1 TRBJ2-5
CASSEMSSQETQYF TGTGCCAGCAGTGAAATGTCCAGCCAAGAGACCCAGTACTTC TRBV6-1 few - TRBJ2-5
CASTLQGNTEAFF TGTGCCAGCACCTTACAGGGGAACACTGAAGCTTTCTTT TRBV6-5 - - TRBJ1-1
CASSVRQGADTEAFF TGTGCCAGTAGTGTGAGACAGGGGGCGGACACTGAAGCTTTCTTT TRBV19 - TRBD1 TRBJ1-1
CASSVGGSATNEKLFF TGTGCCAGCAGCGTAGGTGGGAGTGCAACTAATGAAAAACTGTTTTTT TRBV9 - - TRBJ1-4
CSVHRGGGTEAFF TGCAGCGTCCACAGGGGAGGTGGAACTGAAGCTTTCTTT TRBV29-1 few TRBD1 TRBJ1-1
CASSLQGGYTF TGTGCCAGCAGTCTCCAGGGAGGCTACACCTTC TRBV28 - - TRBJ1-2
CASLEEGRPYGYTF TGTGCCAGCTTAGAGGAGGGGAGGCCCTATGGCTACACCTTC TRBV5-4 - - TRBJ1-2
CASRTSGKYEQYF TGTGCCAGTAGGACTAGCGGAAAATACGAGCAGTACTTC TRBV6-1 - TRBD2 TRBJ2-7
CASSLAPFRTDQPQHF TGTGCCAGCAGCTTAGCCCCTTTCAGGACTGATCAGCCCCAGCATTTT TRBV7-6 - - TRBJ1-5
CASSPPDTNYGYTF TGTGCCAGCAGCCCCCCGGACACCAACTATGGCTACACCTTC TRBV7-9 - - TRBJ1-2
CASSLRQGDQPQHF TGTGCCAGCAGCCTTCGACAGGGGGATCAGCCCCAGCATTTT TRBV4-2 - TRBD1 TRBJ1-5
CASTVGTANQPQHF TGTGCCAGCACCGTCGGGACAGCCAATCAGCCCCAGCATTTT TRBV6-6 once TRBD1 TRBJ1-5
CASSLAPLAEYTDTQYF TGTGCCAGCAGCTTGGCCCCTCTAGCGGAGTACACAGATACGCAGTATTTT TRBV7-8 - TRBD2 TRBJ2-3
CASSFDPGTSGIPSYEQYF TGTGCCAGCAGCTTCGACCCCGGGACTAGCGGGATACCCTCCTACGAGCAGTACTTC TRBV7-8 - TRBD2 TRBJ2-7
CASSLRTRDNTEAFF TGTGCCAGCAGCTTGAGAACCAGGGATAACACTGAAGCTTTCTTT TRBV9 - - TRBJ1-1
CASSEDGGSNTGELFF TGTGCCAGCAGTGAAGATGGCGGGTCCAACACCGGGGAGCTGTTTTTT TRBV2 - - TRBJ2-2
CASSLNPGTNQETQYF TGTGCCAGCAGCTTGAATCCCGGGACAAACCAAGAGACCCAGTACTTC TRBV7-2 - - TRBJ2-5